These 8 T cell receptor beta chains came from one sample sequenced in a study of human T cells and chemical hapten exposure. Time point indicated: pre-sensitization, week 0. Treatment noted: therapeutic diphenylcyclopropenone sensitization with weekly scalp DPC. Each CDR3 protein gets one entry after TCRdb re-called the RACE reads with MiXCR. The repertoire holds around 120,000 distinct CDR3 sequences, with less than 15% as singletons. The sequences come from whole blood, collected in connection with sensitization to the hapten diphenylcyclopropenone (DPC). The receptors originated from a woman between 18 and 29 years old with alopecia areata. Some clones in this sample may be carry-over from other donors' samples.

This clonotype has at least ten counts. J is TRBJ1-6 and V is TRBV6-6; no reliable D call. Germline lookup yields CDR1 MNHNY and CDR2 SVGAGI (reference sequence). This CDR3 spans 14 amino acids. V lost 2 bases and J 5 bases, leaving 7 bases between the germline ends. As DNA, the CDR3 is TGTGCCAGCAGTTACGGGAGGGATAATTCACCCCTCCACTTT. As protein: CASSYGRDNSPLHF.

This chain connects TRBV6-2 or TRBV6-3 to TRBJ2-2, with D possibly TRBD1 on 5 matching bases. The V gene lost 7 bases and the J gene lost 0 bases, with 15 bases spanning the gap. There are 16 residues in the CDR3. In germline, CDR1 is MNHEY, CDR2 SVGEGT. The CDR3 spells CASKPSGLPNTGELFF. CDR3 nucleotides: TGTGCCAGCAAACCTTCAGGGCTACCGAACACCGGGGAGCTGTTTTTT.

This clonotype was picked up a small number of times. The chain couples TRBV30 to TRBJ1-2, with no clear D. The CDR3 extends over 13 amino acids. V was pared by 0 bases and J by 4 bases, with 9 bases between. CDR1 and CDR2 (germline): GTSNPN, SVGIG (reference sequence). The chain's CDR3 is CAWSVTLPYGYTF. CDR3 DNA: TGTGCCTGGAGTGTCACCCTTCCCTATGGCTACACCTTC.

The chain is built from TRBV12-3 or TRBV12-4 and TRBJ1-2, with 9 bases matching TRBD1. After removal of 7 bases from V and 3 bases from J, the junction contained 6 bases not matched to a gene. This CDR3 contains 14 residues. The DNA for the CDR3 is TGTGCCAGCAAGAAGGACAGGGGCCACTATGGCTACACCTTC. Translation: CASKKDRGHYGYTF.

The chain uses TRBV12-3 or TRBV12-4 and TRBJ1-5; 7 nucleotides line up with TRBD1. The CDR3 contains 14 residues. V dropped 6 bases and J dropped 4; count of bases not matched to a gene: 6. The CDR3 DNA reads TGTGCCAGCAGATCCCAGGGGGGGAATCAGCCCCAGCATTTT. Encoded protein: CASRSQGGNQPQHF.

This clonotype was recorded once. The gene calls are TRBV4-3 and TRBJ2-1; D ambiguous. This CDR3 contains 16 residues. From germline, CDR1 is LGHNA and CDR2 YSLEER. Deletions cut 1 base from V and 4 bases from J, with 14 bases between. The CDR3 is CASSQAAPSLYNEQFF. The CDR3 DNA is TGCGCCAGCAGCCAAGCAGCTCCCAGCCTTTACAATGAGCAGTTCTTC.

This clonotype has only a few counts. The chain recombines TRBV7-9 with TRBJ1-2; 7 bases align to TRBD1. In germline, CDR1 is SEHNR, CDR2 FQNEAQ (reference sequence). The CDR3 loop spans 14 amino acids. The J segment lost 3 bases and the V segment lost 5 bases, leaving 6 bases of the junction unmatched. The CDR3 nucleotides read TGTGCCAGCAGCGGGGACAGTGATTACTATGGCTACACCTTC. As protein: CASSGDSDYYGYTF.

This clonotype has just a few counts. The chain recombines TRBV2 with TRBJ2-6; D is perhaps TRBD1 (6 bases). CDR3 length: 15 amino acids. Germline loops: CDR1 SNHLY, CDR2 FYNNEI. The V end lost 6 bases, the J end lost 2 bases, and 11 bases lay between the germline ends. In DNA, the CDR3 is TGTGCCAGCAGACAACAGGGAACTGGGGCCAACGTCCTGACTTTC. Translating it yields CASRQQGTGANVLTF.